The clone carrying this T cell receptor beta chain was seen once. Its cognate antigen is unknown. This sample stems from a study of response to subunit inactivated influenza vaccine. The ends were cut back, 6 bases at V and 8 bases at J, with 12 bases in the middle. Germline V gives CDR1 MGHRA, CDR2 YSYEKL. The CDR3 is 12 amino acids. TCRdb re-called the RT-PCR reads with MiXCR, one entry per CDR3 protein. The repertoire holds 500,000 or so distinct CDR3 sequences, with more than 15% as singletons. Study findings and constraints: The study's authors posited that every seasonal influenza vaccination enlists few new T cells.

The source is a man between 50 and 75 years old who received an inactivated influenza vaccine. The chain links TRBV4-1 to TRBJ2-3, with TRBD2 as a possible D gene (5 bases). Here the sequenced sample was CD4+ T cells sorted from PBMCs, taken about 23 months after vaccination. CDR3 nucleotides: TGCGCCAGCAGACTAAGCGGTGGTACGCAGTATTTT. It encodes CASRLSGGTQYF.